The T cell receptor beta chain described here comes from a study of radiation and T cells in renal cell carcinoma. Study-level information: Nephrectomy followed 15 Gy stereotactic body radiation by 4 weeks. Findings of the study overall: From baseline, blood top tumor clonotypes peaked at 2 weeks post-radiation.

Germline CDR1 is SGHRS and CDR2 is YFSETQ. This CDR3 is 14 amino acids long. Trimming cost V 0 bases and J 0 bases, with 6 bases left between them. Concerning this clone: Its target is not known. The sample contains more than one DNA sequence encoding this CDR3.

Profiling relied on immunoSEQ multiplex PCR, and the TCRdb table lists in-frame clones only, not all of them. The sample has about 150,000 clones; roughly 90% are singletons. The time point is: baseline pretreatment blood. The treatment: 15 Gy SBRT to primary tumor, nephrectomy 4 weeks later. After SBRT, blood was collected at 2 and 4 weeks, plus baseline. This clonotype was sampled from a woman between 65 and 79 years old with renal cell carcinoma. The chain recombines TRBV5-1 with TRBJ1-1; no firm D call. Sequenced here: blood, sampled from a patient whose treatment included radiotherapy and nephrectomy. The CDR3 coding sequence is TGCGCCAGCAGCTTGGACGGAATGAACACTGAAGCTTTCTTT. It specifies CASSLDGMNTEAFF.